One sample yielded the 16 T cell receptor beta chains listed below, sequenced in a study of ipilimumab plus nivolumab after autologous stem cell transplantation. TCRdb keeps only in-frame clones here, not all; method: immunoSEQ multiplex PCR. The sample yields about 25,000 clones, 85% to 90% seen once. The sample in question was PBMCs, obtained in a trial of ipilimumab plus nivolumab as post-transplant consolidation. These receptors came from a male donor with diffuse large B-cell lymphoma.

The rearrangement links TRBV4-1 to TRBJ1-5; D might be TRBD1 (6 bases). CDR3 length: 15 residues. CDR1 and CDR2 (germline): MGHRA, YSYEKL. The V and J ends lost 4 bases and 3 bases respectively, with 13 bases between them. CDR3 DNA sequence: TGCGCCAGCAGCCCTACAGGGATCGACAATCAGCCCCAGCATTTT. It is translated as CASSPTGIDNQPQHF.

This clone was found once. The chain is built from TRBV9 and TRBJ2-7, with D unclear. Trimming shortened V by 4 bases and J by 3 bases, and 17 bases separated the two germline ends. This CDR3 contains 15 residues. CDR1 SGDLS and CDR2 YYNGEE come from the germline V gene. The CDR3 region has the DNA TGTGCCAGCAGCCCGCGACAATTCGGCGGCTACGAGCAGTACTTC. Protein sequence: CASSPRQFGGYEQYF.

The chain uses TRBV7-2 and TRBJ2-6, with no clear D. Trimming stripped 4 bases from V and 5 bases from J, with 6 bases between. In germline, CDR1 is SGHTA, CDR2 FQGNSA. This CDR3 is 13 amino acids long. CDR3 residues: CASSSTRANVLTF. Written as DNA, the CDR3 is TGTGCCAGCAGCTCAACCCGGGCCAACGTCCTGACTTTC.

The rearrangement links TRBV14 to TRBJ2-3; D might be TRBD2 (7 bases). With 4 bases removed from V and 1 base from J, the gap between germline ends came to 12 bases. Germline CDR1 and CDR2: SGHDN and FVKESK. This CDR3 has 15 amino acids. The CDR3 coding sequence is TGTGCCAGCAGCCGTTGGGGGGGGCGCACAGATACGCAGTATTTT. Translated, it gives CASSRWGGRTDTQYF.

The CDR3 DNA follows: TGTGCCAGCAGTGATAGCTCAGGGGGGGCCTCCACCGGGGAGCTGTTTTTT. This translates into CASSDSSGGASTGELFF. The chain links TRBV6-1 to TRBJ2-2; D tentatively fits TRBD1 or TRBD2 (7 bases each). V lost 3 bases and J 4 bases, leaving 18 bases between the germline ends. This CDR3 spans 17 amino acids. Germline CDR1 and CDR2: MNHNS and SASEGT.

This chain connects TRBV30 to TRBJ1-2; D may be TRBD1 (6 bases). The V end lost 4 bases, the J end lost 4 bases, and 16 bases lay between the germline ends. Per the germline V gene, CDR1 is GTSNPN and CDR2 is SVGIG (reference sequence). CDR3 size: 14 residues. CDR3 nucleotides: TGTGCCTGGAACCCGACAGGAACCCTCTATGGCTACACCTTC. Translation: CAWNPTGTLYGYTF.

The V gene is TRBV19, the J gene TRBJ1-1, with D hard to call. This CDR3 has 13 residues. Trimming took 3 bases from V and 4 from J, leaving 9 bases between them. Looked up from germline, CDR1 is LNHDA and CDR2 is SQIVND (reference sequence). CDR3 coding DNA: TGTGCCAGTAGTATTGTTTCGTCCACTGAAGCTTTCTTT. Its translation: CASSIVSSTEAFF. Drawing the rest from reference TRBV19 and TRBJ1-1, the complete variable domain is DGGITQSPKYLFRKEGQNVTLSCEQNLNHDAMYWYRQDPGQGLRLIYYSQIVNDFQKGDIAEGYSVSREKKESFPLTVTSAQKNPTAFYLCASSIVSSTEAFFGQGTRLTVV.

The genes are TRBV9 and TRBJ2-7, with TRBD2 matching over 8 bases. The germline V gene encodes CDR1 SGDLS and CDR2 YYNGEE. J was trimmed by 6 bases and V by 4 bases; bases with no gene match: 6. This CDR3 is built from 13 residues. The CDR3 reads CASSTRLASEQYF. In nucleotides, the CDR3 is TGTGCCAGCAGCACCCGACTAGCGAGCGAGCAGTACTTC.

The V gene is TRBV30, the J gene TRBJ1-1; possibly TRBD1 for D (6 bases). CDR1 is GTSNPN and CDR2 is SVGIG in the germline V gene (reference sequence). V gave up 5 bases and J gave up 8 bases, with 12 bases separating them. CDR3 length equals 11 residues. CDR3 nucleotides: TGTGCCTGGGACGAGACAGGAGAAGCTTTCTTT. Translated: CAWDETGEAFF.

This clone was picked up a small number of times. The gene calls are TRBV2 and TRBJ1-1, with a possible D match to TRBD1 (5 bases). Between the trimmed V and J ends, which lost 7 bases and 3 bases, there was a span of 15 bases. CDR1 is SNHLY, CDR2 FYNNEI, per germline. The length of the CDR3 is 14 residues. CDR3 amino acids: CASMELRGDTEAFF. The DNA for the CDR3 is TGTGCCAGCATGGAACTCCGGGGCGACACTGAAGCTTTCTTT. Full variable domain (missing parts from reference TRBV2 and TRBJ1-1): EPEVTQTPSHQVTQMGQEVILRCVPISNHLYFYWYRQILGQKVEFLVSFYNNEISEKSEIFDDQFSVERPDGSNFTLKIRSTKLEDSAMYFCASMELRGDTEAFFGQGTRLTVV.

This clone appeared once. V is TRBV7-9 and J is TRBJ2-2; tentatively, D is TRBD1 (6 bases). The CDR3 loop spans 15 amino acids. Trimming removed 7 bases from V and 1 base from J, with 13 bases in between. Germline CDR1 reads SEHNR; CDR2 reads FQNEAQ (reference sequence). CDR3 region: CASIQGHWNTGELFF. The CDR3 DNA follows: TGTGCCAGCATCCAGGGGCACTGGAACACCGGGGAGCTGTTTTTT.

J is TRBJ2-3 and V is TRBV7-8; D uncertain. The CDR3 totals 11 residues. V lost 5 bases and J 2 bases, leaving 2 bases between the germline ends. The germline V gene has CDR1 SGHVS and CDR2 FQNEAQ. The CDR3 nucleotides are TGTGCCAGCAGCAACACAGATACGCAGTATTTT. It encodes CASSNTDTQYF.

CDR3 bases: TGCAGCGTTGATATAGTAGGGGTTCGGGCCGAGCAGTTCTTC. Residues: CSVDIVGVRAEQFF. This chain links TRBV29-1 with TRBJ2-1, with TRBD1 as a possible D gene (5 bases). The length of the CDR3 is 14 residues. V gave up 3 bases and J gave up 10 bases, with 19 bases separating them. CDR1 is SQVTM, CDR2 ANQGSEA, per germline.

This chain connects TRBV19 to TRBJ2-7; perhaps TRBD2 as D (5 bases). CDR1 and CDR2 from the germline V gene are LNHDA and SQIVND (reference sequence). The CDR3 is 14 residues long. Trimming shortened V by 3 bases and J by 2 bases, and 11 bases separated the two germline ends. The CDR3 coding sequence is TGTGCCAGTAGTATTTGGGAGCCACCCTACGAGCAGTACTTC. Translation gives CASSIWEPPYEQYF.

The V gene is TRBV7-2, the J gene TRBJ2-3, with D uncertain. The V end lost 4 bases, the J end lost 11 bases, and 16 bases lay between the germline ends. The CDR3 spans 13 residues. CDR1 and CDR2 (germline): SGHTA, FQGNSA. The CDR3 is CASSSPQQPKQYF. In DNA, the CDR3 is TGTGCCAGCAGCTCCCCTCAGCAACCTAAGCAGTATTTT.

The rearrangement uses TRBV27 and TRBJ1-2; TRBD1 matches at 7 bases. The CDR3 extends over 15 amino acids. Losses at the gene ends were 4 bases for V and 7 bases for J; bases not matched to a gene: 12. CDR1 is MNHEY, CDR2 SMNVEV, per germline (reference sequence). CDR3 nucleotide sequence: TGTGCCAGCAGTTCCCCGTGGGACAGAGGGACTGGCTACACCTTC. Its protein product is CASSSPWDRGTGYTF.